Presented here are 25 T cell receptor beta chains from one specimen sequenced in a study of human T cells and chemical hapten exposure. Stated time point: pre-sensitization, week 0. Treatment noted: therapeutic diphenylcyclopropenone sensitization with weekly scalp DPC. Using its own MiXCR run on the RACE reads, TCRdb lists one record per CDR3 protein. The sample has 60,000 to 80,000 distinct CDR3 sequences, roughly 6.7% seen once; the top ten hold over 1.5%. The source material was whole blood, sampled in connection with sensitization to the hapten diphenylcyclopropenone (DPC). These receptors originate from a woman aged 25 to 39 with alopecia areata. Some clones in this sample may be carry-over from other donors' samples.

This clonotype appeared many times. J is TRBJ1-6 and V is TRBV2; D might be TRBD1 (5 bases). Looked up from germline, CDR1 is SNHLY and CDR2 is FYNNEI. This CDR3 comprises 16 residues. V dropped 6 bases and J dropped 8 bases, with 20 bases sitting between them. The CDR3 loop is CASREQGGESYSPLHF. CDR3 coding DNA: TGTGCCAGCAGGGAGCAGGGAGGAGAGTCGTATTCACCCCTCCACTTT.

This clonotype was seen ten or more times. This chain uses TRBV15 with TRBJ2-1; no firm D call. The CDR3 is 17 residues long. V was shortened by 0 bases and J by 5 bases, with 17 bases between the two germline ends. From germline, CDR1 is LNHNV and CDR2 YYDKDF (reference sequence). The CDR3 region is CATSRDHLGPRDNEQFF. The CDR3 region has the DNA TGTGCCACCAGCAGAGATCACTTGGGTCCTCGGGACAATGAGCAGTTCTTC.

Ten or more counts support this clonotype. This rearrangement joins TRBV30 to TRBJ1-6; D is ambiguous. The germline V gene has CDR1 GTSNPN and CDR2 SVGIG (reference sequence). V lost 4 bases and J 9 bases, leaving 10 bases between the germline ends. This CDR3 comprises 12 residues. The CDR3 sequence: CAWNFPGSPLHF. The CDR3 DNA follows: TGTGCCTGGAATTTCCCTGGTTCACCCCTCCACTTT.

There are many counts of this clonotype. This chain uses TRBV21-1 with TRBJ1-3; the table assigns TRBD1, which was not confirmed against the DNA. TRBV21-1 represents a pseudogene. CDR3 size: 18 residues. CDR3 nucleotides: TGTGCCAGCAGCAAAAAGGGCGACAGTTTTCGAAGGGAAAACACCATATATTTT. This sequence encodes CASSKKGDSFRRENTIYF.

The V gene is TRBV30, the J gene TRBJ2-3; D possibly corresponds to TRBD1 (6 bases). Germline values: CDR1 GTSNPN, CDR2 SVGIG (reference sequence). CDR3 size: 16 residues. The V end was cut by 4 bases, the J end by 0 bases, with 17 bases between. DNA for the CDR3: TGTGCCTGGAAACAGGGTACTAAAATTAGCACAGATACGCAGTATTTT. Translating it yields CAWKQGTKISTDTQYF.

Ten or more counts support this clonotype. This rearrangement joins TRBV27 to TRBJ2-3; TRBD2 aligns across 13 bases. This CDR3 has 16 residues. The junction had 5 bases not matched to a gene; V was cut back by 5 bases and J by 3 bases. CDR1 MNHEY and CDR2 SMNVEV come from the germline V gene (reference sequence). CDR3 sequence reads: CASSVLAGGPTDTQYF. The CDR3 DNA reads as TGTGCCAGCAGTGTACTAGCGGGGGGGCCGACAGATACGCAGTATTTT.

This clonotype was observed many times. This chain uses TRBV29-1 with TRBJ1-2; D perhaps matches TRBD1 (5 bases). The CDR3 is 12 residues long. Germline assignment: CDR1 SQVTM and CDR2 ANQGSEA. With 4 bases removed from V and 1 base from J, the gap between germline ends came to 7 bases. The CDR3 DNA is TGCAGCGTTGGAGGGGTTAACTATGGCTACACCTTC. This encodes CSVGGVNYGYTF.

This clonotype was detected ten times or more. The rearrangement links TRBV9 to TRBJ2-1; D not certain. The CDR3 runs 16 residues. V was pared by 0 bases and J by 0 bases, with 10 bases between. The germline V gene encodes CDR1 SGDLS and CDR2 YYNGEE. This CDR3 reads CASSVADMGSYNEQFF. CDR3 sequence (DNA): TGTGCCAGCAGCGTAGCGGATATGGGCTCCTACAATGAGCAGTTCTTC.

This clonotype was seen a few times. In nucleotides, the CDR3 is TGTGCTAGTGGTTTGACAACCTATGAAGCTTTCTTT. Its translation: CASGLTTYEAFF. The chain recombines TRBV12-5 with TRBJ1-1; D is ambiguous. The CDR3 is 12 amino acids. Germline V CDR1 and CDR2: LGHNT, FRNRAP. The V end was cut by 2 bases, the J end by 7 bases, with 8 bases between.

This clonotype came up many times. The chain carries TRBV12-3 or TRBV12-4 and TRBJ2-2; D unresolved. The CDR3 contains 14 residues. V was shortened by 8 bases and J by 0 bases, with 10 bases between the two germline ends. The CDR3 reads CASRYGANTGELFF. DNA of the CDR3: TGTGCCAGCCGTTACGGCGCGAACACCGGGGAGCTGTTTTTT.

The chain carries TRBV30 and TRBJ2-7; either TRBD1 or TRBD2 may fit D (5 bases each). The CDR3 has 14 amino acids. The V and J ends lost 0 bases and 2 bases respectively, with 11 bases between them. Germline CDR1 reads GTSNPN; CDR2 reads SVGIG (reference sequence). CDR3 nucleotide sequence: TGTGCCTGGAGTGTACCGAGGGGAACCTACGAGCAGTACTTC. Translated: CAWSVPRGTYEQYF.

This clonotype occurred many times. The gene calls are TRBV6-4 and TRBJ2-4, with D possibly being TRBD2 (5 bases). The CDR3 length is 13 residues. CDR1 and CDR2 from the germline V gene are MRHNA and SNTAGT. V was shortened by 5 bases and J by 0 bases, with 5 bases between the two germline ends. CDR3 coding DNA: TGTGCCAGCAGTCGGGAAGCCAAAAACATTCAGTACTTC. Protein product: CASSREAKNIQYF.

This clonotype was seen many times. The genes are TRBV12-3 or TRBV12-4 and TRBJ1-5; D gene ambiguous. V gave up 3 bases and J gave up 0 bases, with 6 bases separating them. The CDR3 runs 14 residues. This chain's CDR3 is CASSFHGSNQPQHF. CDR3 in DNA: TGTGCCAGCAGTTTTCACGGTAGCAATCAGCCCCAGCATTTT.

As to this clonotype: This may be a read error, as it is one base from a much larger clone. CDR3 sequence reads: CASSEGRMSYGDTF. CDR3 nucleotides: TGTGCCAGCAGTGAAGGGCGAATGAGCTATGGCGACACCTTC. This rearrangement joins TRBV2 to TRBJ1-2; D is unresolved. Looked up from germline, CDR1 is SNHLY and CDR2 is FYNNEI. This CDR3 has 14 residues.

The V call is TRBV27, the J call TRBJ2-1; TRBD2 matches at 11 bases. Germline V CDR1 and CDR2: MNHEY, SMNVEV (reference sequence). The CDR3 consists of 19 residues. The trim removed 5 bases at V and 0 bases at J, leaving 12 bases unmatched. The DNA for the CDR3 is TGTGCCAGCAGTCCCGGGACTAGCGGAGCAGAGAGCTCCTACAATGAGCAGTTCTTC. Its protein product is CASSPGTSGAESSYNEQFF.

This clonotype was counted at least ten times. The genes are TRBV7-9 and TRBJ2-2; TRBD2 might be the D (5 bases). In germline, CDR1 is SEHNR, CDR2 FQNEAQ (reference sequence). V shed 1 base and J shed 5 bases, with 11 bases lying between them. This CDR3 has 15 residues. The CDR3 reads CASSLGLSGTGELFF. In DNA, the CDR3 is TGTGCCAGCAGCTTAGGTCTTTCGGGGACCGGGGAGCTGTTTTTT.

This clonotype has ten or more counts. The rearrangement joins TRBV5-1 to TRBJ1-5; possibly TRBD1 for D (6 bases). V was pared by 0 bases and J by 0 bases, with 10 bases between. CDR1 is SGHRS and CDR2 is YFSETQ in the germline V gene. This CDR3 has 16 amino acids. The CDR3 nucleotides are TGCGCCAGCAGCTTGGAGACAGGCAGTAGCAATCAGCCCCAGCATTTT. Translating it yields CASSLETGSSNQPQHF.

This clonotype was counted ten times or more. J is TRBJ1-2 and V is TRBV20-1; possible D gene TRBD1, 5 bases. This CDR3 has 16 residues. Germline CDR1 reads DFQATT; CDR2 reads SNEGSKA (reference sequence). V was trimmed by 0 bases and J by 3 bases, leaving 17 bases between them. The CDR3 is CSARDRGSGGDYGYTF. In nucleotides, the CDR3 is TGCAGTGCTAGAGATAGGGGATCCGGAGGGGACTATGGCTACACCTTC.

The table lists this clonotype with many counts. This chain connects TRBV10-3 to TRBJ2-6; D call uncertain. Trimming left V 2 bases short and J 0 bases short, with 5 bases between. Germline V gene data show CDR1 as ENHRY and CDR2 as SYGVKD. The CDR3 covers 15 residues. The CDR3: CAISEHFSGANVLTF. The CDR3 DNA follows: TGTGCCATCAGTGAGCACTTCTCTGGGGCCAACGTCCTGACTTTC.

This clonotype was observed a few times. The CDR3 coding sequence is TGCAGTGCTAGAGATCCGGACAGGGGATTTATTGGCTACACCTTC. Encoded protein: CSARDPDRGFIGYTF. This chain joins TRBV20-1 and TRBJ1-2; TRBD1 matches 9 bases. The CDR3 length is 15 residues. The trim removed 0 bases at V and 7 bases at J, leaving 9 bases unmatched. Germline CDR1 and CDR2: DFQATT and SNEGSKA (reference sequence).

This clonotype was seen at least ten times. The V gene is TRBV9, the J gene TRBJ2-3; 8 bases line up with TRBD2. The V and J ends lost 3 bases and 0 bases, in that order; junction bases with no gene match: 3. CDR1 SGDLS and CDR2 YYNGEE come from the germline V gene. This CDR3 contains 15 residues. Here the CDR3 reads CASSASGRSTDTQYF. DNA for the CDR3: TGTGCCAGCAGCGCGAGCGGGAGAAGCACAGATACGCAGTATTTT.

This clonotype has a count of ten or more. The J gene is TRBJ2-7, the V gene TRBV7-2; 7 positions agree with TRBD2. CDR1 and CDR2 (germline): SGHTA, FQGNSA. The V gene end was trimmed by 1 base and the J gene end by 6 bases; junction bases not matched to a gene: 3. The CDR3 runs 13 residues. In DNA form, the CDR3 reads TGTGCCAGCAGCTTAGTCGGGGAGGGCGAGCAGTACTTC. Protein: CASSLVGEGEQYF. Full variable domain (rest looked up from reference TRBV7-2 and TRBJ2-7): GAGVSQSPSNKVTEKGKDVELRCDPISGHTALYWYRQSLGQGLEFLIYFQGNSAPDKSGLPSDRFSAERTGGSVSTLTIQRTQQEDSAVYLCASSLVGEGEQYFGPGTRLTVT.

This clonotype was recorded at least ten times. The chain is built from TRBV20-1 and TRBJ2-5; 7 nucleotides align to TRBD2. V lost 0 bases to trimming and J lost 2 bases; unmatched junction nucleotides: 6. In germline, CDR1 is DFQATT, CDR2 SNEGSKA (reference sequence). The CDR3 has 15 amino acids. Here the CDR3 reads CSARDMGGVQETQYF. For the CDR3, the DNA is TGCAGTGCTAGAGATATGGGGGGGGTACAAGAGACCCAGTACTTC.

V is TRBV30 and J is TRBJ1-1, with 12 bases identical to TRBD1. The germline gives CDR1 GTSNPN, CDR2 SVGIG (reference sequence). This CDR3 has 14 amino acids. With 2 bases clipped from V and 4 bases from J, the junction kept 2 bases outside the gene matches. The CDR3 protein is CAWSTGQGATEAFF. CDR3 coding DNA: TGTGCCTGGAGTACGGGACAGGGGGCCACTGAAGCTTTCTTT.

This clonotype turned up a few times. The chain uses TRBV29-1 and TRBJ1-4, with TRBD1 matching 8 bases. V lost 7 bases, J lost 5 bases, and 3 bases stayed unmatched. The germline CDR1 and CDR2 sequences are SQVTM and ANQGSEA. This CDR3 has 12 residues. DNA of the CDR3: TGCAGCGGACGGACAGGGAATGAAAAACTGTTTTTT. Translated, it gives CSGRTGNEKLFF.